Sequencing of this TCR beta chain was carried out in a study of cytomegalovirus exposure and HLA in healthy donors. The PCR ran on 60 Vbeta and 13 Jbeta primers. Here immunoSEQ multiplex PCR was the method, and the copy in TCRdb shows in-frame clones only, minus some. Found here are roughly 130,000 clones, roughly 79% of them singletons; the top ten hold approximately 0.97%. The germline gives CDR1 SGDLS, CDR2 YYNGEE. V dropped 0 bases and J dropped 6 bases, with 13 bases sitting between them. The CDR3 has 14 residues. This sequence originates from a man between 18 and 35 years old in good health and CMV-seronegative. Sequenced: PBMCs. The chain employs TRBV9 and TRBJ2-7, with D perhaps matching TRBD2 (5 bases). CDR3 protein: CASSVETARGEQYF. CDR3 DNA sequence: TGTGCCAGCAGCGTAGAGACGGCCCGGGGCGAGCAGTACTTC.